The clone carrying this T cell receptor beta chain was recorded a few times. Ophthalmopathy cases scored 3 or more on the Clinical Activity Score and 4 or more on NOSPECS grade, with duration below 3 months. Patients were excluded for uncontrolled infection, other autoimmune disease, pregnancy or lactation. V was clipped by 0 bases and J by 2 bases, with 6 bases between them. Germline CDR1 is MNHNY and CDR2 is SVGAGI (reference sequence). This CDR3 is 14 amino acids long. The data are from a study of T cells in Graves' hyperthyroidism and ophthalmopathy. TCR beta CDR3 sequences were amplified from RNA transcripts. First-round RT-PCR with HTBI primers amplified the TCR CDR3 region. TCRdb itself ran the multiplex PCR reads through MiXCR, one entry per CDR3 protein. Of some 490,000 distinct CDR3 sequences in the sample, under 25% were seen once.

The rearrangement joins TRBV6-6 to TRBJ2-3; no clear D. The source material was blood. This clonotype was sampled from a woman between 65 and 79 years old with Graves' ophthalmopathy. This CDR3 is CASSYSWFTDTQYF. CDR3 DNA sequence: TGTGCCAGCAGTTACTCTTGGTTCACAGATACGCAGTATTTT.